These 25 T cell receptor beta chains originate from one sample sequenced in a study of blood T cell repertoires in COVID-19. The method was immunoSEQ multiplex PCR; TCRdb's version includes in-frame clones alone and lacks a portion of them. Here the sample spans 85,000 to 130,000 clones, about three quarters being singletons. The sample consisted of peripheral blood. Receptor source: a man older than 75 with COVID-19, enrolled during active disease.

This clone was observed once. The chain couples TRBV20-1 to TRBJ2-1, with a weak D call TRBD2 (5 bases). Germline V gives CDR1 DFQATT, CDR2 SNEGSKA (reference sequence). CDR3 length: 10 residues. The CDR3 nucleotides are TGCAGGAGGGATACAGCGAAGCAGTTCTTC. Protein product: CRRDTAKQFF.

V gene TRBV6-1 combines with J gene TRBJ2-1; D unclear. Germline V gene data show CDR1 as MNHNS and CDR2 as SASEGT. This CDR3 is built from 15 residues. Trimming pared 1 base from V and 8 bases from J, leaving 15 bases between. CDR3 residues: CASSEVFRRRDEQFF. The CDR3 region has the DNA TGTGCCAGCAGTGAAGTCTTTCGAAGGAGAGATGAGCAGTTCTTC.

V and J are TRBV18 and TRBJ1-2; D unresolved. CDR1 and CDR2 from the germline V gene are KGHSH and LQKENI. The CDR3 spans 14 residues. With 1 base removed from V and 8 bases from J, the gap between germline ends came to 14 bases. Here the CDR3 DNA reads TGTGCCAGCTCACCACTTTCGGCTGAGGGAGGCTACACCTTC. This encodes CASSPLSAEGGYTF.

The CDR3 nucleotides read TGTGCCAGCTCACCCGGACTAGTAAACTACGAGCAGTACTTC. This translates into CASSPGLVNYEQYF. V gene TRBV18 combines with J gene TRBJ2-7; 7 positions agree with TRBD2. Germline V gene data show CDR1 as KGHSH and CDR2 as LQKENI. Trimming cost V 3 bases and J 3 bases; bases outside gene matches: 5. This CDR3 spans 14 amino acids.

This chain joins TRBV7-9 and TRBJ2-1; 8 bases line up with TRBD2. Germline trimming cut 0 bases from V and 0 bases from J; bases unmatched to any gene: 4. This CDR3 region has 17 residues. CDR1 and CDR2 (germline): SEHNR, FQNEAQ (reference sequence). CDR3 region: CASSLASLAVSYNEQFF. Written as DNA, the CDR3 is TGTGCCAGCAGCTTAGCGTCACTAGCGGTCTCCTACAATGAGCAGTTCTTC.

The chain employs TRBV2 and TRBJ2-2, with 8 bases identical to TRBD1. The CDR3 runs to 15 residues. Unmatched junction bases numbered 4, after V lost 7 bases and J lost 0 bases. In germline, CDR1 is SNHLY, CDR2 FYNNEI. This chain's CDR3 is CASNTGGANTGELFF. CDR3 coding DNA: TGTGCCAGCAATACAGGGGGTGCGAACACCGGGGAGCTGTTTTTT.

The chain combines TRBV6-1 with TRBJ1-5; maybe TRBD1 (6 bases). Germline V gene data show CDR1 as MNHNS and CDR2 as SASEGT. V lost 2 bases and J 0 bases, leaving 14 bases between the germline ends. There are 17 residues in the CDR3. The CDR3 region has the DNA TGTGCCAGCAGTGAACGGGGGGACACCTATAGCAATCAGCCCCAGCATTTT. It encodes CASSERGDTYSNQPQHF.

CDR3 sequence (DNA): TGTGCCAGCAGTTTACCGGTGGTGAATGAGCAGTTCTTC. The encoded protein is CASSLPVVNEQFF. J is TRBJ2-1 and V is TRBV28; D not certain. V lost 2 bases to trimming and J lost 7 bases, with 9 bases between them. The CDR3 consists of 13 residues. Germline lookup yields CDR1 MDHEN and CDR2 SYDVKM.

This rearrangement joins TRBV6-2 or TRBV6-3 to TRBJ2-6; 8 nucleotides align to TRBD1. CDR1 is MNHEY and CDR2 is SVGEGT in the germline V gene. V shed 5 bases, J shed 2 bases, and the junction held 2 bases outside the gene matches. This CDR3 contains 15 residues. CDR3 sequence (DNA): TGTGCCAGCAGTACGACAGGGGCTGGGGCCAACGTCCTGACTTTC. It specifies CASSTTGAGANVLTF.

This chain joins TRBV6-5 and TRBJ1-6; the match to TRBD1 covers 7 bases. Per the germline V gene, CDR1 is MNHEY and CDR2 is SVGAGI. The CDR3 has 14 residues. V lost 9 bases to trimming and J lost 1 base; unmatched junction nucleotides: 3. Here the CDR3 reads CARKQGSYNSPLHF. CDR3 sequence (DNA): TGTGCCAGGAAACAGGGGTCCTATAATTCACCCCTCCACTTT.

Here the CDR3 reads CASQRTGGIANTDTQYF. CDR3 nucleotide sequence: TGTGCCAGCCAGCGGACAGGGGGCATCGCGAACACAGATACGCAGTATTTT. The chain joins TRBV10-3 to TRBJ2-3, with 11 bases aligning to TRBD1. V trimming: 10 bases; J trimming: 2 bases; junction bases outside the gene matches: 14. The CDR3 runs 17 residues. The germline V gene has CDR1 ENHRY and CDR2 SYGVKD.

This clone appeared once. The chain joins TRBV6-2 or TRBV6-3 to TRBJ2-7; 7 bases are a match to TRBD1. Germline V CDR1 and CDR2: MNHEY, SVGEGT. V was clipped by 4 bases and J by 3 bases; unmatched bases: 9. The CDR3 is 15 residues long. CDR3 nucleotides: TGTGCCAGCAGTTCCGCCGGGACAGAAAACTACGAGCAGTACTTC. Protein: CASSSAGTENYEQYF.

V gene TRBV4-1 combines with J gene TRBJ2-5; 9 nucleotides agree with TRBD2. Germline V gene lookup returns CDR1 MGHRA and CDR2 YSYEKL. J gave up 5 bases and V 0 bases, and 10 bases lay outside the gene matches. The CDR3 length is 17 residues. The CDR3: CASSQDGASGKVETQYF. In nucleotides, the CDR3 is TGCGCCAGCAGCCAAGACGGGGCTAGCGGGAAGGTGGAGACCCAGTACTTC.

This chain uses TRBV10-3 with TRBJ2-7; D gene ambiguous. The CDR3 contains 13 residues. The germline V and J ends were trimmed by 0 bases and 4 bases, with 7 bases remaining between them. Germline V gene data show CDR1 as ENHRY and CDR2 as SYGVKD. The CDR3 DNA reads TGTGCCATCAGTGAGTCGGCTTGGTACGAGCAGTACTTC. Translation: CAISESAWYEQYF.

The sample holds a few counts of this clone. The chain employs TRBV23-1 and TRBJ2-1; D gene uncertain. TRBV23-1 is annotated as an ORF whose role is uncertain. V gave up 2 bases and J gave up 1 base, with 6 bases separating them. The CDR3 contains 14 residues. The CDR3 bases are TGCGCCAGCAGTCAAAAACATTCCTACAATGAGCAGTTCTTC. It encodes CASSQKHSYNEQFF.

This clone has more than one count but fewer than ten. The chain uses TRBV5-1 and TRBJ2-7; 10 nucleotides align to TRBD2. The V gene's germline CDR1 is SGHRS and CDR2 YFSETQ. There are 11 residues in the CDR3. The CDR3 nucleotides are TGCGATAGCGGGAGGTCCCACGAGCAGTACTTC. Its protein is CDSGRSHEQYF.

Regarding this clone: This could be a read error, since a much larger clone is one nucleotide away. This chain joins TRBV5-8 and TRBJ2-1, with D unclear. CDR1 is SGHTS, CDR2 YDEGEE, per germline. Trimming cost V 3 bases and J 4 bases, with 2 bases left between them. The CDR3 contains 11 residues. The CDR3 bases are TGTGCCAGCAGCTCGTACAATGAGCAGTTCTTC. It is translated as CASSSYNEQFF.

The CDR3 here is CASSVRGTNQETQYF. CDR3 nucleotides: TGTGCCAGCAGCGTAAGGGGGACGAACCAAGAGACCCAGTACTTC. The chain employs TRBV3-1 (or the pseudogene TRBV3-2) and TRBJ2-5, with a weak D call TRBD1 (6 bases). Trimming removed 5 bases from V and 0 bases from J, with 13 bases in between. The CDR3 runs to 15 residues. Germline V CDR1 and CDR2: LGHDT, YNNKEL (reference sequence).

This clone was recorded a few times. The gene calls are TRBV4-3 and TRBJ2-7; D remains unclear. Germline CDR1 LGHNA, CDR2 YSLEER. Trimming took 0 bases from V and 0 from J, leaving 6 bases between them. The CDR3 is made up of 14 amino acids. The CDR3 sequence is CASSQDEASYEQYF. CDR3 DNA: TGCGCCAGCAGCCAAGATGAGGCCTCCTACGAGCAGTACTTC.

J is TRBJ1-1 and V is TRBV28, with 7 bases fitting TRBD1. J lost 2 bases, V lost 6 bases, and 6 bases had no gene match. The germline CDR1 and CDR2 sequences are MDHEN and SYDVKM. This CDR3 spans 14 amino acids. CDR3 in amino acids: CASSPGQLNTEAFF. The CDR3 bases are TGTGCCAGCAGCCCGGGACAGCTTAACACTGAAGCTTTCTTT.

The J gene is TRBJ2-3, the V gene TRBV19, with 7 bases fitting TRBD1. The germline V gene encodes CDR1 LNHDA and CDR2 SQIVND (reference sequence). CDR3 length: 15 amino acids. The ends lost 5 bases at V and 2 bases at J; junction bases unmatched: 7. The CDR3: CASSFREGATDTQYF. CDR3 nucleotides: TGTGCCAGTAGTTTCAGAGAGGGGGCCACAGATACGCAGTATTTT.

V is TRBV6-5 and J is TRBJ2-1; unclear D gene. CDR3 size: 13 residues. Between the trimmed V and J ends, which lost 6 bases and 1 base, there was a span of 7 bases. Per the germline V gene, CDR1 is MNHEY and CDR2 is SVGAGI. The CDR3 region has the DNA TGTGCCAGCAGGGTAGCTTCCTACAATGAGCAGTTCTTC. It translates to CASRVASYNEQFF.

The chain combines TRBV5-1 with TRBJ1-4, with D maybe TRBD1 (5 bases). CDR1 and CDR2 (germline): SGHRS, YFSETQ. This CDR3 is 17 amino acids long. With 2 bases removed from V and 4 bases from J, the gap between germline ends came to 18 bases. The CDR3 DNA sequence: TGCGCCAGCAGCTTAGGGTCTCGACAGTGGGGTAATGAAAAACTGTTTTTT. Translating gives CASSLGSRQWGNEKLFF.

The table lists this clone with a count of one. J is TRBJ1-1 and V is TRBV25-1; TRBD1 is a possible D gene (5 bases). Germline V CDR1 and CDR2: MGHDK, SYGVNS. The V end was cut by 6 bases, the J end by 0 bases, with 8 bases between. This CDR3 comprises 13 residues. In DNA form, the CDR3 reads TGTGCCAGCAGGGCAGGGCTGAACACTGAAGCTTTCTTT. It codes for CASRAGLNTEAFF.

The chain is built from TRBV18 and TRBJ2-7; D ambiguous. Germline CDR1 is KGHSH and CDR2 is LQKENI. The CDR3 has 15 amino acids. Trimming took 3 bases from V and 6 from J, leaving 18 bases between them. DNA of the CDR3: TGTGCCAGCTCACCCACGCAACTGCCATTTGGCGAGCAGTACTTC. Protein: CASSPTQLPFGEQYF.